Given below is one T cell receptor (beta chain) in context. Its matching antigen is unknown. The CDR3 is 15 residues long. CDR1 and CDR2 (germline): DFQATT, SNEGSKA (reference sequence). V was trimmed by 0 bases and J by 2 bases, leaving 13 bases between them. TCRdb redid the calling of the reads with MiXCR, one entry per CDR3 protein. The data contain approximately 490,000 distinct CDR3 sequences, roughly 12% of them singletons. This sample is part of a study of T cell repertoires in cytomegalovirus infection. Study-wide points: CMV-specific HLA-C-restricted TCR beta clonotypes dominated the ex vivo response.

The receptor was isolated from a human donor in good health (CMV status not recorded). Some clones in this sample may be carry-over from other donors' samples. The sequenced material came from PBMCs. The chain carries TRBV20-1 and TRBJ1-1; D not resolved. Written as DNA, the CDR3 is TGCAGTGCTAGAGATTTTGTCAGTCGTAACACTGAAGCTTTCTTT. This encodes CSARDFVSRNTEAFF.